This T cell receptor beta chain was obtained from a study of blood T cell repertoires in COVID-19 (TCRdb year 2020). Regarding the research as a whole: The collaborator samples originated in the United States, Italy and Spain and spanned the acute and convalescent phases of COVID-19. The material from the prospective study consisted of cDNA or gDNA derived from T cells, B-cell-depleted T cells, or PBMCs. Subjects who had been exposed to COVID-19, were actively infected with it, or had recovered from it provided the deeply sampled blood TCRbeta repertoires that made up the dataset. The repertoires were released in a freely available public database meant as a resource for research on the immune response to SARS-CoV-2. The samples were drawn from the first 160 participants of the ongoing ImmuneRACE study and from over 950 subjects provided by 6 global collaborators. Sample metadata almost always included a de-identified subject ID, COVID-19 status, age in years and sex. HLA class I and class II types, where available, came from metadata supplied by the sample provider rather than from assay-based typing. Results and caveats for the whole study, not just this receptor: The quantity of clinical and demographic metadata differed by source and by participant and was supplied without curation.

Collaborating institutions collected whole blood in K2EDTA tubes following their own protocols. For TCRbeta analysis, collaborator samples were shipped as frozen whole blood, as isolated PBMCs, or as DNA extracted from either sample type. TCRbeta CDR3 regions were amplified from genomic DNA by means of the immunoSEQ Assay, a bias-controlled multiplex PCR. As for the original processing: Within the assay, amplification of reference gene primers was used to estimate how many nucleated cells each sample contained. To quantify the absolute abundance of each unique TCRbeta CDR3 rearrangement, sequence reads were collapsed and filtered. For each sample, productive Simpson clonality was calculated by taking the square root of Simpson's diversity index across productive rearrangements. In its TCRdb copy, this immuneACCESS table keeps in-frame sequences only and misses some clones. Where compared with another copy, unresolved V genes explain less than half of these, and the others have no known cause. V and J calls and clone size are copied from that table; D and trimming were computed from the DNA. The sample table contains under 85,000 clones; only one count was recorded for around 89% of them. The ten largest clones capture approximately 15% of the sample.

The germline V gene provides CDR1 MDHEN and CDR2 SYDVKM. The CDR3 holds 13 amino acids from the cysteine to the phenylalanine. Only the CDR3 DNA stays, 39 bases, in frame from base 1. V is shortened by 3 bases, J by 4 bases, and the region joining them spans 9 bases. A note on this clone: Its binding antigen is unknown. The sample holds no much larger clone one base away, and base qualities are not on file.

Sequencing was done on a sample of peripheral blood. The sequence joins TRBV28 to TRBJ1-2; 5 matching bases give a weak D call of TRBD1. The clonotype was recovered from a man between 65 and 79 years old with active or convalescent COVID-19. The CDR3 loop reads CASSFGQGYGYTF. The DNA sequence follows: TGTGCCAGCAGTTTTGGGCAGGGCTATGGCTACACCTTC.